This T cell receptor beta chain originates from a study of monozygotic twins with inflammatory bowel disease. From the 5' RACE reads, TCRdb lists one entry per CDR3 protein and no DNA. The sample's table shows over 200,000 distinct CDR3 sequences. Germline-derived CDR1 and CDR2 are LNHDA and SQIVND (reference sequence). There are 14 residues in the CDR3. J is TRBJ2-7 and V is TRBV19; TCRdb names TRBD2, which stays unverified in the absence of DNA. This sequence was found in a human donor with ulcerative colitis or Crohn's disease, or a healthy co-twin of an affected twin (not recorded which). Sample: blood. CDR3 region: CASSPGTPPYEQYF.